This T cell receptor (beta chain) was found in a study of blood T cell repertoires in COVID-19. Study summary: The origin of the acute and convalescent COVID-19 samples was the United States, Italy and Spain.

During active infection, Seattle patients enrolled and were then monitored through disease. TCRdb keeps only in-frame clones here, not all; method: immunoSEQ multiplex PCR. Of about 300,000 clones in the sample, nearly 90% are singletons; the top ten hold approximately 1.8%. V lost 0 bases, J lost 7 bases, and 17 bases lay in between. The CDR3 has 17 residues. Germline V gene data show CDR1 as SGHNT and CDR2 as YYREEE (reference sequence). Sequenced input: peripheral blood. The receptor was derived from a woman aged 30 to 39 with COVID-19, enrolled during active disease. The rearrangement links TRBV5-4 to TRBJ1-6; D remains unclear. CDR3 in DNA: TGTGCCAGCAGCTTGGGGAGCCCCTACCTTCGGAATTCACCCCTCCACTTT. It codes for CASSLGSPYLRNSPLHF. The whole variable domain, filled in from reference TRBV5-4 and TRBJ1-6, reads ETGVTQSPTHLIKTRGQQVTLRCSSQSGHNTVSWYQQALGQGPQFIFQYYREEENGRGNFPPRFSGLQFPNYSSELNVNALELDDSALYLCASSLGSPYLRNSPLHFGNGTRLTVT.